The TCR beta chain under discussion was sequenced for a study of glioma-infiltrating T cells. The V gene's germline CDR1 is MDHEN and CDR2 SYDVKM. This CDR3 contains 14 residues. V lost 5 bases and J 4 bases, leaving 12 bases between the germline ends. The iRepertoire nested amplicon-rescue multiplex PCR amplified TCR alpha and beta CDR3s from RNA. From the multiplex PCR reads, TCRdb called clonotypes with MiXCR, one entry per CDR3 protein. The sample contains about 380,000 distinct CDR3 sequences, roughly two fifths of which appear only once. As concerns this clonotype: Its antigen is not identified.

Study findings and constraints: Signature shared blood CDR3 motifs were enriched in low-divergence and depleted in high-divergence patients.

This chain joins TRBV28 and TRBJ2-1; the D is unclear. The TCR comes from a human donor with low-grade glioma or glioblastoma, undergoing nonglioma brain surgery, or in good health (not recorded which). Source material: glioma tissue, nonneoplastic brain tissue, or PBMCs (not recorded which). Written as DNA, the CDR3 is TGTGCCAGCAGTAGGACCGCCGGGTACAATGAGCAGTTCTTC. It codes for CASSRTAGYNEQFF.